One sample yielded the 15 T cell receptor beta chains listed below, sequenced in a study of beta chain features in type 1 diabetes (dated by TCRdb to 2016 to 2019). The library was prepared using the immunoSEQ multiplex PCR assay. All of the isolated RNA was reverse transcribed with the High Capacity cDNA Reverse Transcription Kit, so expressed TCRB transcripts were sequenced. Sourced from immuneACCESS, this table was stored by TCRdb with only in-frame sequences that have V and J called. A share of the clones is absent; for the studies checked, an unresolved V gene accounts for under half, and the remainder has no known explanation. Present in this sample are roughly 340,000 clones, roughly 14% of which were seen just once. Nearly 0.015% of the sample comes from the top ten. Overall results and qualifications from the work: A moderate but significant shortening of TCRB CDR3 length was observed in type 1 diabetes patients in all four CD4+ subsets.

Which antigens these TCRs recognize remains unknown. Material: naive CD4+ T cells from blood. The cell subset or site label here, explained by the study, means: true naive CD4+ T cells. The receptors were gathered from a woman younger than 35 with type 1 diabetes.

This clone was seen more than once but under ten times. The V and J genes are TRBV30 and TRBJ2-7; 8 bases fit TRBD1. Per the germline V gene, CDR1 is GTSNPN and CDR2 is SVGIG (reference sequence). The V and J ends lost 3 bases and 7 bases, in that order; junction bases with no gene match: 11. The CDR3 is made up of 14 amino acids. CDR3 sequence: CAWSPGTGFWEQYF. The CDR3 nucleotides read TGTGCCTGGAGCCCCGGGACAGGATTTTGGGAGCAGTACTTC.

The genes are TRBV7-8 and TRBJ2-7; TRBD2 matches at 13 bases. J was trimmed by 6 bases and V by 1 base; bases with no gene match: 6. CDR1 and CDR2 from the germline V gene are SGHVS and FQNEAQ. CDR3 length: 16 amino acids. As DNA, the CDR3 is TGTGCCAGCAGCTTAGTTTCGGGACTAGCGGGACTCGAGCAGTACGTC. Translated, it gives CASSLVSGLAGLEQYV.

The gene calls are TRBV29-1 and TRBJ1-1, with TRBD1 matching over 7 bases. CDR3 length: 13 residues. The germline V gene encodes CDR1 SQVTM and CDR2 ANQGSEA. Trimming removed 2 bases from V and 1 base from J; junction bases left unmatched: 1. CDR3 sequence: CSVERDRNTEAFF. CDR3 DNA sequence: TGCAGCGTTGAACGGGACAGGAACACTGAAGCTTTCTTT.

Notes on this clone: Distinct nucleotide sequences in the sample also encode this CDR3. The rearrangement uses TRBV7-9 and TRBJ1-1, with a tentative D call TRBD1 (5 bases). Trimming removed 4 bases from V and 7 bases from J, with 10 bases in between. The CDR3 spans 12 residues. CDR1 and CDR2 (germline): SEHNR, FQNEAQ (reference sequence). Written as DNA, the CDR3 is TGTGCCAGCAGCTCCTTGGGGGGTGAAGCTTTCTTT. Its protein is CASSSLGGEAFF.

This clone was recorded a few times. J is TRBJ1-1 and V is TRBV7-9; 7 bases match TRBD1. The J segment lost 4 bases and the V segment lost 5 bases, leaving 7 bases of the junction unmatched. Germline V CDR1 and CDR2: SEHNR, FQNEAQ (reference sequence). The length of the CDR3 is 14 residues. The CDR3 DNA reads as TGTGCCAGCAGCCCCCAGGGGGGAGGCACTGAAGCTTTCTTT. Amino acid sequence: CASSPQGGGTEAFF.

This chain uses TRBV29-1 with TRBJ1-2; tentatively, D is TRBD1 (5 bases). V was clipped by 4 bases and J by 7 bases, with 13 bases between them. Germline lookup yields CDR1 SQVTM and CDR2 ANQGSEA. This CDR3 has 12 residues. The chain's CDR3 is CSVGGRVSGYTF. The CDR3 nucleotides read TGCAGCGTTGGAGGCAGGGTCAGTGGCTACACCTTC.

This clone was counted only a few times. The CDR3, as DNA: TGTGCCAGCAGCTTTGGGACATCGGATGAAAAACTGTTTTTT. Translating gives CASSFGTSDEKLFF. This chain uses TRBV7-9 with TRBJ1-4; TRBD1 might be the D (6 bases). This CDR3 is built from 14 residues. With 3 bases removed from V and 6 bases from J, the gap between germline ends came to 11 bases. Per the germline V gene, CDR1 is SEHNR and CDR2 is FQNEAQ (reference sequence).

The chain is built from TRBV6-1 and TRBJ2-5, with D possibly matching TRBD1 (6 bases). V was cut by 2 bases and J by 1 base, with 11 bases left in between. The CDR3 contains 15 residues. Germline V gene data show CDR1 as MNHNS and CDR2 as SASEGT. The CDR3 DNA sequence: TGTGCCAGCAGTGAACGAGGACAGCTCCAAGAGACCCAGTACTTC. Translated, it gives CASSERGQLQETQYF.

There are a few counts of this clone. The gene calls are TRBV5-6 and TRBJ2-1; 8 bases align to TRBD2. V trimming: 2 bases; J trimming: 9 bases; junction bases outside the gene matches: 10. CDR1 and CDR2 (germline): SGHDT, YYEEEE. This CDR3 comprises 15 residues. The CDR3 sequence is CASSFGNRLAGEQFF. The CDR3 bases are TGTGCCAGCAGCTTCGGAAATCGGCTAGCGGGTGAGCAGTTCTTC.

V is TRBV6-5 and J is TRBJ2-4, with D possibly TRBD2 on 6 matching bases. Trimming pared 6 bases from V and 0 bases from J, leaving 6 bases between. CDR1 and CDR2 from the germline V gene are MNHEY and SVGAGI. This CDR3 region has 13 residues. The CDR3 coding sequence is TGTGCCAGCAGCGGGGGAGCCAAAAACATTCAGTACTTC. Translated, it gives CASSGGAKNIQYF.

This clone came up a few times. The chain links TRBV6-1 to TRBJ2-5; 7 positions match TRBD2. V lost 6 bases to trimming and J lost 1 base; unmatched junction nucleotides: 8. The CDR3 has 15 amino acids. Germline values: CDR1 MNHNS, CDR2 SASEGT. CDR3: CASRARLAVQETQYF. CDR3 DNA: TGTGCCAGCAGGGCCCGACTAGCCGTCCAAGAGACCCAGTACTTC.

CDR3 sequence: CASSLDAALNTEAFF. CDR3 bases: TGCGCCAGCAGCTTGGATGCGGCGTTGAACACTGAAGCTTTCTTT. This chain uses TRBV5-1 with TRBJ1-1; D remains ambiguous. In germline, CDR1 is SGHRS, CDR2 YFSETQ. The CDR3 runs 15 residues. Trimming cost V 0 bases and J 0 bases, with 9 bases left between them.

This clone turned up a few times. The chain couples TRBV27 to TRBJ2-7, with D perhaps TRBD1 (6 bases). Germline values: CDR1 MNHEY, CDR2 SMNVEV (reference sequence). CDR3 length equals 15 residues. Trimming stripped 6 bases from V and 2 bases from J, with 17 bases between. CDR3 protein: CASSRRTGITYEQYV. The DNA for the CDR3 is TGTGCCAGCAGCAGAAGAACAGGGATTACCTACGAGCAGTACGTC.

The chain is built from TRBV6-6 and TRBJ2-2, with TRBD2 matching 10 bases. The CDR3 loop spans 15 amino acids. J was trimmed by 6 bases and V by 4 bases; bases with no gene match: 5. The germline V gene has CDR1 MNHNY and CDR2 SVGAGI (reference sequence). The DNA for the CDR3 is TGTGCCAGCAGTTCCCGGACTAGCGGTCCCGGGGAGCTGTTTTTT. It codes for CASSSRTSGPGELFF.

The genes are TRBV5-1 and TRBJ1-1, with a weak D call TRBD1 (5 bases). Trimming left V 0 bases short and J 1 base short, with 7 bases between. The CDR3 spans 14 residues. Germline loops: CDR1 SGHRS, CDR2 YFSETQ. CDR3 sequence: CASSLEGQNTEAFF. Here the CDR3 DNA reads TGCGCCAGCAGCTTGGAGGGGCAGAACACTGAAGCTTTCTTT.